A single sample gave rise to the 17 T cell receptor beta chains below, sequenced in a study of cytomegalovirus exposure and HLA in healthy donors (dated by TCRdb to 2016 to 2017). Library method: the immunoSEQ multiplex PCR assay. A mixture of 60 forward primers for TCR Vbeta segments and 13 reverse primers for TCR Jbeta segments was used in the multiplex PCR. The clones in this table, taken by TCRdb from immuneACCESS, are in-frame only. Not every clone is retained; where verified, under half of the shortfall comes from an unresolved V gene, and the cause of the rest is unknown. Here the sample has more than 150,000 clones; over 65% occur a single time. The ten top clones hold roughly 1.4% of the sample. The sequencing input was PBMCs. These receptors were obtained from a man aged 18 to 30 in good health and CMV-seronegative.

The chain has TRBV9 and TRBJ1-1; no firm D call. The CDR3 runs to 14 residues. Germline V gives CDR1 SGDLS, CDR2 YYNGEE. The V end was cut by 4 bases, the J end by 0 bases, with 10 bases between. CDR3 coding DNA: TGTGCCAGCAGCCCGGGATTCCTGAACACTGAAGCTTTCTTT. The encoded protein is CASSPGFLNTEAFF.

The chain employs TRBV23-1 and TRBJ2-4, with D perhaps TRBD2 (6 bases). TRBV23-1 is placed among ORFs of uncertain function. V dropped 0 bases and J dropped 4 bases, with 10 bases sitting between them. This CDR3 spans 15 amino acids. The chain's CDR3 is CASSQSGSGKNIQYF. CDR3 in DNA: TGCGCCAGCAGTCAATCGGGCAGCGGGAAAAACATTCAGTACTTC.

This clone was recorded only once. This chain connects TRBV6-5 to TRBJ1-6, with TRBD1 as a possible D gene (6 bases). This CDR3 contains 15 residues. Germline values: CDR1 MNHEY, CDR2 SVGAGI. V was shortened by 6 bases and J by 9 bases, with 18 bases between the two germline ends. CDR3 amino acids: CASSRGGRRGSPLHF. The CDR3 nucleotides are TGTGCCAGCAGCCGGGGGGGGCGCAGGGGTTCACCCCTCCACTTT.

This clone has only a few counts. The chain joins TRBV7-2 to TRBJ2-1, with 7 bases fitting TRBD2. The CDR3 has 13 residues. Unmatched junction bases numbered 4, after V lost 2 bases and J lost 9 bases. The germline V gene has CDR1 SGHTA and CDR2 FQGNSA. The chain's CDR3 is CASSLRGEGEQFF. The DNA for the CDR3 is TGTGCCAGCAGCTTACGGGGGGAGGGTGAGCAGTTCTTC.

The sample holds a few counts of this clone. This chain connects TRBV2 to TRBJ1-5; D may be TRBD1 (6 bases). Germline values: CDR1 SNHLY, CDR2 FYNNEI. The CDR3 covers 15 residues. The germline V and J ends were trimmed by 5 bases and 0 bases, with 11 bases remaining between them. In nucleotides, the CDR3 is TGTGCCAGCAGTCATCAGGGGAGTAGCAATCAGCCCCAGCATTTT. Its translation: CASSHQGSSNQPQHF.

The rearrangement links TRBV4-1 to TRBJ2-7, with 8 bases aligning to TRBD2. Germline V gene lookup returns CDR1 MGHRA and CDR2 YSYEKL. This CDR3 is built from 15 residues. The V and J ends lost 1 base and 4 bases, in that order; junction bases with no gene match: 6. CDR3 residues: CASSQADGGGYEQYF. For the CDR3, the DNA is TGCGCCAGCAGCCAAGCTGACGGGGGGGGTTACGAGCAGTACTTC.

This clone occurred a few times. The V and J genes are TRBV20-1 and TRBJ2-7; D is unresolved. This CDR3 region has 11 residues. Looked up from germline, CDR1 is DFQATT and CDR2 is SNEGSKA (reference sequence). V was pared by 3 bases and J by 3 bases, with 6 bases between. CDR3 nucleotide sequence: TGCAGTGCTAGCTCGGGCTACGAGCAGTACTTC. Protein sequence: CSASSGYEQYF.

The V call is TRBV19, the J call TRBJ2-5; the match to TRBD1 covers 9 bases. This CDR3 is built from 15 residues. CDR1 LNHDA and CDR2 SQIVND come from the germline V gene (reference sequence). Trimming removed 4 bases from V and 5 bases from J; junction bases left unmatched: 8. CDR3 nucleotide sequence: TGTGCCAGTAGTACCCGGACAGGGGCTATTGAGACCCAGTACTTC. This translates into CASSTRTGAIETQYF.

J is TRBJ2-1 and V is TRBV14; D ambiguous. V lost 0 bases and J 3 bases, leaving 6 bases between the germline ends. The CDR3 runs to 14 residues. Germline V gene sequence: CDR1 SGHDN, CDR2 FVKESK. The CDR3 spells CASSQEVVYNEQFF. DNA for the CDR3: TGTGCCAGCAGCCAAGAGGTAGTCTACAATGAGCAGTTCTTC.

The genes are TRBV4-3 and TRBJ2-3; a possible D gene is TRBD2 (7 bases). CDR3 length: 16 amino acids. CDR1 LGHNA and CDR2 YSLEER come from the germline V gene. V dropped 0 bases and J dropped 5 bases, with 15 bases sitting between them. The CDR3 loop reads CASSQDERGGIDTQYF. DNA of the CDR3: TGCGCCAGCAGCCAAGATGAAAGGGGGGGTATAGATACGCAGTATTTT.

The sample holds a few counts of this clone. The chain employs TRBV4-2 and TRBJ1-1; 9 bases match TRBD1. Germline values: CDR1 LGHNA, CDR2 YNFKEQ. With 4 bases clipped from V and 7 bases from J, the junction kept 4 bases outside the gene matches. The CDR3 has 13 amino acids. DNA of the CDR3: TGTGCCAGCAGCCGGGACAGGGAGGATGAAGCTTTCTTT. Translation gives CASSRDREDEAFF.

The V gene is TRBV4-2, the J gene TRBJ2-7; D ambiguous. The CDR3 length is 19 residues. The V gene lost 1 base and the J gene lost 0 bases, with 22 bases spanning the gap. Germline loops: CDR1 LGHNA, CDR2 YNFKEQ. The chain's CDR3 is CASSQANAPTGVSSYEQYF. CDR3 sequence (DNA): TGTGCCAGCAGCCAAGCCAACGCGCCGACCGGAGTGAGCTCCTACGAGCAGTACTTC.

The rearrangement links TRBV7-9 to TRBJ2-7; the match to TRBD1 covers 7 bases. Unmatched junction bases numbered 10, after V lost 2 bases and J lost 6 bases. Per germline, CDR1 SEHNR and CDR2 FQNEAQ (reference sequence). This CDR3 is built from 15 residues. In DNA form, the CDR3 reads TGTGCCAGCAGCTTATATGCAGGGGGAGTGGGCGAGCAGTACTTC. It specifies CASSLYAGGVGEQYF.

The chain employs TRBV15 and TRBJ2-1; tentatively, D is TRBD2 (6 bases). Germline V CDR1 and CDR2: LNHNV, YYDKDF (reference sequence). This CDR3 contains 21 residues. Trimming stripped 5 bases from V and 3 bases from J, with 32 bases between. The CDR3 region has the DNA TGTGCCACCAGCCGACAAAGCTGGGACTTCTACCAGGGTGGGGTCTACAATGAGCAGTTCTTC. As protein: CATSRQSWDFYQGGVYNEQFF.

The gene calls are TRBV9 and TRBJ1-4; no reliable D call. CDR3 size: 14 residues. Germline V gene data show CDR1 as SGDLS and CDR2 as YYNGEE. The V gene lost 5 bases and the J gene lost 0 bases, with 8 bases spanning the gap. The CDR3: CASSAVATNEKLFF. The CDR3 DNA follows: TGTGCCAGCAGTGCAGTTGCAACTAATGAAAAACTGTTTTTT.

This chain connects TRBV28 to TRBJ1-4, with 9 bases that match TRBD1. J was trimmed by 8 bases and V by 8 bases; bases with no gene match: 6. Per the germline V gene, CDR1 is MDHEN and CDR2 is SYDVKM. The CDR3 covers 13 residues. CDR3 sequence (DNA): TGTGCCAGCTGGGCCGGGACAGGGGAAAAACTGTTTTTT. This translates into CASWAGTGEKLFF.

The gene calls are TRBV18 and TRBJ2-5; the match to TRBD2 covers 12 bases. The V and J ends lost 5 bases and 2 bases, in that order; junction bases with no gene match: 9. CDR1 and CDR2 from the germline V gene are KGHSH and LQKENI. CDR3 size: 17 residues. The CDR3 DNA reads TGTGCCAGCTCATGGACTAGCGGGACTAGCGCTCAAGAGACCCAGTACTTC. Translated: CASSWTSGTSAQETQYF.